Listed below are T cell receptor beta chains from one sample, sequenced in a study of blood T cell repertoires in COVID-19. Measured with immunoSEQ multiplex PCR; TCRdb has only the in-frame clones, and not every one. The sample includes nearly 250,000 clones, approximately 82% of them seen just once. The sequencing input was peripheral blood. The receptors here all came from an elderly woman with acute or convalescent COVID-19. Each CDR3 is given with its conserved first and last residue. The D gene is left open where the match is weak. Some rows have no size entry. The others give once, few or many, or a class for an expanded clone.

CDR3aa | CDR3nt | d_gene | v_gene | abundance | j_gene
CASSPIGGLGGYTF | TGTGCCAGCAGCCCCATAGGAGGGCTAGGCGGCTACACCTTC | - | TRBV3-1/TRBV3-2 | - | TRBJ1-2
CASSPPASGAQETQYF | TGTGCCAGCAGCCCCCCGGCTAGCGGGGCCCAAGAGACCCAGTACTTC | TRBD2 | TRBV28 | - | TRBJ2-5
CASSPGTSGLTGELFF | TGCGCCAGCAGCCCAGGGACTAGCGGGTTGACCGGGGAGCTGTTTTTT | TRBD2 | TRBV5-1 | once | TRBJ2-2
CASSAGQGRNQPQHF | TGTGCCAGCAGCGCGGGACAGGGCAGGAATCAGCCCCAGCATTTT | TRBD1 | TRBV9 | - | TRBJ1-5
CASSLFPKNGNTIYF | TGTGCCAGCAGTTTATTCCCCAAAAATGGAAACACCATATATTTT | - | TRBV28 | few | TRBJ1-3
CASSLVVRGGSYEQYF | TGCGCCAGCAGCTTGGTGGTTCGGGGGGGCTCCTACGAGCAGTACTTC | TRBD2 | TRBV5-1 | - | TRBJ2-7
CASSLKEERGYTF | TGTGCCAGCAGCTTAAAGGAGGAACGGGGCTACACCTTC | - | TRBV13 | - | TRBJ1-2
CASSLGGLAGRETQYF | TGTGCCAGCAGCTTAGGAGGACTAGCGGGGCGTGAGACCCAGTACTTC | TRBD2 | TRBV7-8 | - | TRBJ2-5
CASSLTGTDTQYF | TGTGCCAGCAGCTTGACAGGGACAGATACGCAGTATTTT | - | TRBV5-8 | - | TRBJ2-3
CASSRLAGIGETQYF | TGTGCCAGCAGCCGACTAGCGGGAATCGGAGAGACCCAGTACTTC | TRBD2 | TRBV11-2 | - | TRBJ2-5
CASSGRGNGAQETQYF | TGTGCCAGCAGTGGCAGGGGGAACGGGGCACAAGAGACCCAGTACTTC | TRBD1 | TRBV28 | once | TRBJ2-5
CASSSTGLYEQYF | TGTGCCAGCAGCTCTACGGGACTTTACGAGCAGTACTTC | - | TRBV5-4 | once | TRBJ2-7
CASSEAVGPLGPIYF | TGTGCCAGCAGTGAAGCTGTGGGGCCCCTAGGCCCCATATATTTT | - | TRBV6-1 | - | TRBJ1-3
CSASHDRDPEAFF | TGCAGTGCCAGTCACGACAGGGACCCTGAAGCTTTCTTT | TRBD1 | TRBV20-1 | - | TRBJ1-1
CASSLWGGTEAFF | TGTGCCAGCAGTCTTTGGGGGGGGACTGAAGCTTTCTTT | - | TRBV12-3/TRBV12-4 | few | TRBJ1-1
CASSLVPTSGSDEQFF | TGTGCCAGCAGTTTAGTCCCCACAAGCGGGAGCGATGAGCAGTTCTTC | TRBD2 | TRBV28 | - | TRBJ2-1
CASSFLAGGTDTQYF | TGCGCCAGCAGCTTCCTAGCGGGAGGCACAGATACGCAGTATTTT | TRBD2 | TRBV5-1 | once | TRBJ2-3
CASSVALEQPQHF | TGTGCCAGCAGCGTAGCTTTAGAACAGCCCCAGCATTTT | - | TRBV9 | - | TRBJ1-5